Sequencing of this TCR beta chain was carried out in a study of T cells after yellow fever vaccination. This clonotype has more than one count but fewer than ten. In TCRdb, the 5' RACE reads were re-called with MiXCR into one record per CDR3 protein. The sample lists more than 450,000 distinct CDR3 sequences, just over 20% occurring once. The CDR3 totals 15 residues. Trimming at V came to 4 bases and at J to 5 bases, leaving 4 bases not matched to a gene. CDR1 is SGHRS and CDR2 is YFSETQ in the germline V gene. V usage is TRBV5-1 and J usage is TRBJ2-3; TRBD2 aligns across 13 bases. The sequenced sample was PBMCs, obtained roughly 20 days after the first yellow fever vaccination. The receptor was derived from a young man who received the YFV17D yellow fever vaccine. The CDR3, as DNA: TGCGCCAGCAGCCTGGGACTAGCGGGGAAAGATACGCAGTATTTT. Translation gives CASSLGLAGKDTQYF.